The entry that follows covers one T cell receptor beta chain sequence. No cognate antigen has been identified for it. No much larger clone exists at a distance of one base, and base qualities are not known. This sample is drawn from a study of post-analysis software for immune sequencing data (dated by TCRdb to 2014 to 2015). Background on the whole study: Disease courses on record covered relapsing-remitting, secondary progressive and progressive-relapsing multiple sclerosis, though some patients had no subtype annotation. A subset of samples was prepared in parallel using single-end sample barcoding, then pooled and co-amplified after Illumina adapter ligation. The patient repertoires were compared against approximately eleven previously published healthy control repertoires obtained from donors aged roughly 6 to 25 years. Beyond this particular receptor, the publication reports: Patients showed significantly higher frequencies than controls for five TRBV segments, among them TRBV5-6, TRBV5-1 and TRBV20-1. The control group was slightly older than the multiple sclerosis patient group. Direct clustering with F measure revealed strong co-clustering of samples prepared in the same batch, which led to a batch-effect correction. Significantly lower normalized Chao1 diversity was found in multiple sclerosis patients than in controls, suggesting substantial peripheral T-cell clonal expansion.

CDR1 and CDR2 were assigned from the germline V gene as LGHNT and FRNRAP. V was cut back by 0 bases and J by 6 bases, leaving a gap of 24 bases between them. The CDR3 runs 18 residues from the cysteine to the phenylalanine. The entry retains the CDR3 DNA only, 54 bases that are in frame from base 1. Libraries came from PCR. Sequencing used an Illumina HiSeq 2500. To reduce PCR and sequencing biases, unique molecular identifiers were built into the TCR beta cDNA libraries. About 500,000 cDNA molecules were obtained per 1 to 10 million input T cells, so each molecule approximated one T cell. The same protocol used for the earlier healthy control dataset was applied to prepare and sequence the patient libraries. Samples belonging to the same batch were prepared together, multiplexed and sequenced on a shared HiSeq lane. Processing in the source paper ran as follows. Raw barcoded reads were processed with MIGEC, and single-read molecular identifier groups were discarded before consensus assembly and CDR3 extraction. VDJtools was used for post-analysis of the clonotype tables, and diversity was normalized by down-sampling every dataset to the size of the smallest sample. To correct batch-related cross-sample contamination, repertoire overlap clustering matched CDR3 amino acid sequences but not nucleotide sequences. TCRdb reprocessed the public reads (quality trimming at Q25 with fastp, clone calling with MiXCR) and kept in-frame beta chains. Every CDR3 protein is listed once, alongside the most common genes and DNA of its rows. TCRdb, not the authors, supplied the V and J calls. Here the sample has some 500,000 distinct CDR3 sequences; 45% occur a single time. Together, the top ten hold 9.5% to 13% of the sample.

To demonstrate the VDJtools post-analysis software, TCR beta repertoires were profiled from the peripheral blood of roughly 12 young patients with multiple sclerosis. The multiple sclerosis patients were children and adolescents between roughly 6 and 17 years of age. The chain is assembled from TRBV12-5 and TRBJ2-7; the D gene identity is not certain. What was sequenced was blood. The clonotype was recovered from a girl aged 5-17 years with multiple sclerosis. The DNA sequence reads TGTGCTAGTGGTTTGGTAAAATTTGTCGGTAGGAGTTGGGGCGAGCAGTACTTC. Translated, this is CASGLVKFVGRSWGEQYF.